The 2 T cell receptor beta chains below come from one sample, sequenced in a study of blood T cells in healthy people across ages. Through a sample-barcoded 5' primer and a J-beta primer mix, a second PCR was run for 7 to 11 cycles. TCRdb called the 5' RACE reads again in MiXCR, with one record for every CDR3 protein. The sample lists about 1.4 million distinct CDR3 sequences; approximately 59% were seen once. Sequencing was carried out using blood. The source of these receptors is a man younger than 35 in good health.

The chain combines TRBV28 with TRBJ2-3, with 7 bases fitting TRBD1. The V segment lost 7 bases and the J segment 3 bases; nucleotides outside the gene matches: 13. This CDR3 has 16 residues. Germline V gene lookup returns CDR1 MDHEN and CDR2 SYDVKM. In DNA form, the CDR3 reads TGTGCCAGCAACGTGGGTCTGAGGGGGCGTACAGATACGCAGTATTTT. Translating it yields CASNVGLRGRTDTQYF.

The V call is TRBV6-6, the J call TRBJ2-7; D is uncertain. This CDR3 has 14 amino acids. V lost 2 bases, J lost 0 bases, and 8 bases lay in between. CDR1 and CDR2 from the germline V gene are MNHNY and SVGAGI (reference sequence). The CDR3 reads CASSYEWPSYEQYF. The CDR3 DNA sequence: TGTGCCAGCAGTTACGAATGGCCCTCCTACGAGCAGTACTTC.